Presented here are 19 T cell receptor beta chains from one specimen sequenced in a study of control samples from healthy donors and cancer patients. TCRdb's table, derived via immunoSEQ multiplex PCR, lists solely in-frame clones and lacks some. In the table there are fewer than 130,000 clones, over 75% of which are singletons. Sequenced sample: PBMCs. The origin of the receptors is a woman aged 60-75 years with lung cancer.

The chain combines TRBV7-8 with TRBJ2-3, with D perhaps given as TRBD1 or TRBD2 (5 bases each). The CDR3 sequence is 16 residues long. With 5 bases removed from V and 0 bases from J, the gap between germline ends came to 15 bases. Germline CDR1 SGHVS, CDR2 FQNEAQ. The CDR3 reads CASSLGHGISTDTQYF. DNA for the CDR3: TGTGCCAGCAGCCTCGGACACGGGATTAGCACAGATACGCAGTATTTT.

The chain is built from TRBV20-1 and TRBJ2-5, with D possibly TRBD1 on 5 matching bases. Trimming removed 8 bases from V and 5 bases from J, with 12 bases in between. CDR3 size: 11 residues. Germline assignment: CDR1 DFQATT and CDR2 SNEGSKA (reference sequence). The CDR3 DNA follows: TGCAGTACCATCTCAGGGGAGACCCAGTACTTC. Translating gives CSTISGETQYF.

V is TRBV18 and J is TRBJ1-6, with D unclear. With 2 bases removed from V and 6 bases from J, the gap between germline ends came to 11 bases. The CDR3 extends over 15 amino acids. Germline lookup yields CDR1 KGHSH and CDR2 LQKENI. The CDR3 loop is CASSPGEEGNSPLHF. The DNA for the CDR3 is TGTGCCAGCTCACCAGGGGAGGAGGGTAATTCACCCCTCCACTTT.

This chain connects TRBV5-6 to TRBJ1-2; perhaps TRBD1 as D (6 bases). Per the germline V gene, CDR1 is SGHDT and CDR2 is YYEEEE. The ends were cut back, 6 bases at V and 4 bases at J, with 13 bases in the middle. The CDR3 has 13 residues. CDR3 region: CASTFGGPYGYTF. The CDR3 coding sequence is TGTGCCAGCACCTTTGGGGGGCCCTATGGCTACACCTTC.

This sequence joins TRBV7-2 and TRBJ2-7, with 10 nucleotides matching TRBD1. V gave up 6 bases and J gave up 4 bases; unmatched junction bases: 6. The CDR3 is 14 amino acids. CDR1 is SGHTA and CDR2 is FQGNSA in the germline V gene. The CDR3 nucleotides are TGTGCCAGCAGTGGGACAGGGGCTCGGTACGAGCAGTACTTC. The encoded protein is CASSGTGARYEQYF.

The V call is TRBV29-1, the J call TRBJ1-2, with D uncertain. The V end was cut by 0 bases, the J end by 5 bases, with 13 bases between. Looked up from germline, CDR1 is SQVTM and CDR2 is ANQGSEA. This CDR3 region has 14 residues. CDR3 coding DNA: TGCAGCGTTGAAGATCCAGATCGCCTATATGGCTACACCTTC. As protein: CSVEDPDRLYGYTF.

This chain uses TRBV6-2 or TRBV6-3 with TRBJ2-3, with 12 positions matching TRBD2. The V gene end was trimmed by 2 bases and the J gene end by 2 bases; junction bases not matched to a gene: 2. CDR3 length: 16 residues. Germline values: CDR1 MNHEY, CDR2 SVGEGT. CDR3 region: CASSYPSGGVTDTQYF. DNA of the CDR3: TGTGCCAGCAGTTACCCTAGCGGGGGGGTCACAGATACGCAGTATTTT.

The CDR3 sequence is CASSYSSRGRVYEQYF. Written as DNA, the CDR3 is TGTGCCAGCAGTTACTCGAGTCGGGGGAGGGTCTACGAGCAGTACTTC. This chain connects TRBV6-5 to TRBJ2-7; 7 bases are shared with TRBD2. V trimming: 0 bases; J trimming: 3 bases; junction bases outside the gene matches: 8. Per the germline V gene, CDR1 is MNHEY and CDR2 is SVGAGI. The length of the CDR3 is 16 residues.

The chain carries TRBV5-1 and TRBJ2-2, with D possibly TRBD1 on 6 matching bases. The V gene's germline CDR1 is SGHRS and CDR2 YFSETQ. The CDR3 consists of 16 residues. Trimming pared 0 bases from V and 6 bases from J, leaving 15 bases between. The CDR3 region has the DNA TGCGCCAGCAGCTTGGTCGGCGCAGGGGAAGCCGGGGAGCTGTTTTTT. It specifies CASSLVGAGEAGELFF.

The chain employs TRBV7-3 and TRBJ2-3; D is possibly TRBD1 (6 bases). The V end was cut by 5 bases, the J end by 4 bases, with 7 bases between. CDR3 length: 12 amino acids. Germline assignment: CDR1 SGHTA and CDR2 FQGTGA. CDR3 sequence: CASSAGADTQYF. For the CDR3, the DNA is TGTGCCAGCAGCGCAGGGGCAGATACGCAGTATTTT.

Only a few counts were recorded for this clone. This chain joins TRBV6-5 and TRBJ1-5; tentative D call: TRBD1 (6 bases). The V end lost 6 bases, the J end lost 3 bases, and 12 bases lay between the germline ends. Looked up from germline, CDR1 is MNHEY and CDR2 is SVGAGI. This CDR3 region has 14 residues. CDR3 loop: CASSKTGLNQPQHF. CDR3 bases: TGTGCCAGCAGCAAGACAGGTCTCAATCAGCCCCAGCATTTT.

The chain has TRBV18 and TRBJ1-1; TRBD1 matches at 8 bases. CDR1 is KGHSH, CDR2 LQKENI, per germline. CDR3 length equals 18 residues. The trim removed 0 bases at V and 4 bases at J, leaving 13 bases unmatched. CDR3 protein: CASSPPQFGQGLFTEAFF. CDR3 nucleotide sequence: TGTGCCAGCTCACCACCGCAGTTCGGACAGGGTTTGTTCACTGAAGCTTTCTTT.

V is TRBV9 and J is TRBJ1-1; 7 nucleotides line up with TRBD1. CDR3 size: 15 residues. Germline assignment: CDR1 SGDLS and CDR2 YYNGEE. Trimming at V came to 0 bases and at J to 7 bases, leaving 9 bases not matched to a gene. Here the CDR3 DNA reads TGTGCCAGCAGCGTAGAAGGAGGGGGCGCCCATGAAGCTTTCTTT. Protein: CASSVEGGGAHEAFF.

The rearrangement joins TRBV6-5 to TRBJ2-6; the D gene is possibly TRBD1 (5 bases). The V and J ends lost 0 bases and 4 bases respectively, with 10 bases between them. Germline CDR1 and CDR2: MNHEY and SVGAGI. This CDR3 comprises 16 residues. The CDR3: CASSYSIGAGANVLTF. The CDR3 coding sequence is TGTGCCAGCAGTTACTCGATAGGGGCAGGGGCCAACGTCCTGACTTTC.

The J gene is TRBJ2-5, the V gene TRBV5-1; tentatively, D is TRBD1 (6 bases). CDR3 length: 12 residues. Per germline, CDR1 SGHRS and CDR2 YFSETQ. The ends were cut back, 5 bases at V and 1 base at J, with 6 bases in the middle. CDR3 bases: TGCGCCAGCAGGACAGGCCAAGAGACCCAGTACTTC. This encodes CASRTGQETQYF.

V gene TRBV5-8 combines with J gene TRBJ1-2; 7 bases agree with TRBD1. Germline assignment: CDR1 SGHTS and CDR2 YDEGEE. Germline trimming cut 4 bases from V and 2 bases from J; bases unmatched to any gene: 2. The CDR3 covers 13 residues. CDR3 sequence reads: CASSADRNYGYTF. The CDR3 nucleotides are TGTGCCAGCAGCGCGGACAGGAACTATGGCTACACCTTC.

V gene TRBV19 combines with J gene TRBJ1-1; D gene unclear. The CDR3 is 15 residues long. With 7 bases removed from V and 0 bases from J, the gap between germline ends came to 15 bases. From germline, CDR1 is LNHDA and CDR2 SQIVND (reference sequence). This CDR3 is CASTPNPGMNTEAFF. CDR3 nucleotide sequence: TGTGCCAGTACCCCCAATCCGGGTATGAACACTGAAGCTTTCTTT.

V gene TRBV5-5 combines with J gene TRBJ1-3; D remains unclear. CDR3 length equals 15 residues. Trimming took 4 bases from V and 2 from J, leaving 13 bases between them. Germline-derived CDR1 and CDR2 are SGHKS and YYEKEE (reference sequence). DNA of the CDR3: TGTGCCAGCAGCCCGCTCGACGGGGCTGGAAACACCATATATTTT. Amino acids: CASSPLDGAGNTIYF.

This clone was recorded only once. V and J are TRBV2 and TRBJ2-7; 9 nucleotides align to TRBD1. CDR3 length equals 12 residues. Germline V gives CDR1 SNHLY, CDR2 FYNNEI. Trimming at V came to 6 bases and at J to 3 bases, leaving 0 bases not matched to a gene. The CDR3 reads CASRTGGYEQYF. Written as DNA, the CDR3 is TGTGCCAGCAGGACAGGGGGCTACGAGCAGTACTTC.